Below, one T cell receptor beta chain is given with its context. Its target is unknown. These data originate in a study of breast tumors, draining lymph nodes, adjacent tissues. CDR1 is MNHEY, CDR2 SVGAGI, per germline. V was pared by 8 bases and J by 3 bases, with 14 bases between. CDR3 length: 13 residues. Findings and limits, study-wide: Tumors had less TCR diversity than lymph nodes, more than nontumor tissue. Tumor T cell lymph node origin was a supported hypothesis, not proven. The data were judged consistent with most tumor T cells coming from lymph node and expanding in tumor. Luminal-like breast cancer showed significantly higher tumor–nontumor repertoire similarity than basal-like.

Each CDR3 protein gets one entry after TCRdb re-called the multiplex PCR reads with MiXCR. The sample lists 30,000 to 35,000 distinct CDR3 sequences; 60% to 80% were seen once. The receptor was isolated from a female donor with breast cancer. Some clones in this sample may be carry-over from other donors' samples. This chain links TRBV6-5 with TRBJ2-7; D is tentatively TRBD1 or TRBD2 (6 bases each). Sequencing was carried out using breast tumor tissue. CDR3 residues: CASVGGQVYEQYF. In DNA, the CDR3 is TGTGCCAGCGTTGGGGGGCAAGTCTACGAGCAGTACTTC.